This entry features one T cell receptor (beta chain) sequence. The antigen is unknown. The authors incorporated unique molecular identifiers into the TCR beta cDNA libraries. TCRdb redid the calling of the PCR reads with MiXCR, one entry per CDR3 protein. The sample yields 700,000 to 800,000 distinct CDR3 sequences, 25% to 30% seen once. The data belong to a study of post-analysis software for immune sequencing data. Study details: As for disease course, relapsing-remitting, secondary progressive and progressive-relapsing multiple sclerosis were all included. Broader study findings: Compared with controls, patients showed significantly lower normalized Chao1 diversity.

Sequenced material: blood. The clonotype originates from a girl aged 5-17 years with multiple sclerosis.

The CDR3 protein is CASSLAGATVYEQYF. The DNA for the CDR3 is TGTGCCAGCAGTTTAGCGGGAGCGACTGTCTACGAGCAGTACTTC. The J gene is TRBJ2-7, the V gene TRBV28, with 7 bases lining up with TRBD2. V shed 2 bases and J 3 bases; nucleotides not matched to a gene: 7. Germline-derived CDR1 and CDR2 are MDHEN and SYDVKM. The CDR3 length is 15 residues.